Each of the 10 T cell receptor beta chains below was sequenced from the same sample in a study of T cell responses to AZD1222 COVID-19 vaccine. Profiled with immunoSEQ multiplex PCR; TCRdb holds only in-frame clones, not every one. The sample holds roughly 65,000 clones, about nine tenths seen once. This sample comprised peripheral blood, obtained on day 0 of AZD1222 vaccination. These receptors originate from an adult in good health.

The CDR3 nucleotides are TGCGCCAGCAGGTCCAGCGGAAACAATGAGCAGTTCTTC. Amino acid sequence: CASRSSGNNEQFF. The rearrangement links TRBV10-1 to TRBJ2-1; possible D gene TRBD2, 5 bases. V was trimmed by 6 bases and J by 5 bases, leaving 11 bases between them. There are 13 residues in the CDR3. CDR1 and CDR2 (germline): WNHNN, SYGVQD (reference sequence).

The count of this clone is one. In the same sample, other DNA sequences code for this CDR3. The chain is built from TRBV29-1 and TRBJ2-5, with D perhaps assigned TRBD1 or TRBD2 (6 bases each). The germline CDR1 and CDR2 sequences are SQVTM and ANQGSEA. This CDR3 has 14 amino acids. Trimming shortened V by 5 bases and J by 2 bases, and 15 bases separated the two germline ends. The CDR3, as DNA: TGCAGCGTTTCCCGACGGGGGCCTCAAGAGACCCAGTACTTC. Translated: CSVSRRGPQETQYF.

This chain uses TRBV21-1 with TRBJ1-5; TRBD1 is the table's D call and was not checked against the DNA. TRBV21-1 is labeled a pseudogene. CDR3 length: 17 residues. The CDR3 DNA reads TGTGCCAGCAGCAACCGGGACAGGGGATCTCGCAATCAGCCCCAGCATTTT. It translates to CASSNRDRGSRNQPQHF.

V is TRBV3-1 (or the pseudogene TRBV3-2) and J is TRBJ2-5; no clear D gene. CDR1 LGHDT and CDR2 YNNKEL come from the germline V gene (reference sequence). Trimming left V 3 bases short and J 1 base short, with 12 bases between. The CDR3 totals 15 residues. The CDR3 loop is CASSHDFNRQETQYF. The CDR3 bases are TGTGCCAGCAGCCACGACTTTAACCGCCAAGAGACCCAGTACTTC.

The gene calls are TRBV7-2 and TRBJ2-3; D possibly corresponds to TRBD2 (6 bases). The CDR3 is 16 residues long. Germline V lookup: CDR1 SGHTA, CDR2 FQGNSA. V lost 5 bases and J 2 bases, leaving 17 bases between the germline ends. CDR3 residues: CASSPYGSRYTDTQYF. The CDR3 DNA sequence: TGTGCCAGCAGCCCTTACGGGAGTCGGTACACAGATACGCAGTATTTT.

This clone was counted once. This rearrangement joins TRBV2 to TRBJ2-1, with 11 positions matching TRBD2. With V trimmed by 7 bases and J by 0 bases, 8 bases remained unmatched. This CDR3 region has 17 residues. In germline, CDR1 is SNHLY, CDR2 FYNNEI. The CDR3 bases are TGTGCCAGCACCCTAGCTAGCGGGAGGTACTCCTACAATGAGCAGTTCTTC. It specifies CASTLASGRYSYNEQFF.

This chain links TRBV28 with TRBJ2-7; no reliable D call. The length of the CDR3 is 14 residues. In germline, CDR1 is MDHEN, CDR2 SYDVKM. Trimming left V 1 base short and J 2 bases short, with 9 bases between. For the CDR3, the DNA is TGTGCCAGCAGTTTATCCGGCAAACCCTACGAGCAGTACTTC. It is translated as CASSLSGKPYEQYF.

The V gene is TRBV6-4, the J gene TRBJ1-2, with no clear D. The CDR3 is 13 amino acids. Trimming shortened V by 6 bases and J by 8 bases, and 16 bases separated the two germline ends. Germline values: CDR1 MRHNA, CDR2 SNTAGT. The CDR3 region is CASSPDGISGYTF. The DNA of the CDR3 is TGTGCCAGCAGCCCCGACGGGATTTCGGGCTACACCTTC.

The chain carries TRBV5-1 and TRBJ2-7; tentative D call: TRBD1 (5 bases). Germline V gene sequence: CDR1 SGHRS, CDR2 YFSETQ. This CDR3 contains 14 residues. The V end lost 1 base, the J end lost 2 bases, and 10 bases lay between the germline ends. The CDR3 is CASSLYQGAYEQYF. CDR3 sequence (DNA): TGCGCCAGCAGCTTGTATCAGGGTGCCTACGAGCAGTACTTC.

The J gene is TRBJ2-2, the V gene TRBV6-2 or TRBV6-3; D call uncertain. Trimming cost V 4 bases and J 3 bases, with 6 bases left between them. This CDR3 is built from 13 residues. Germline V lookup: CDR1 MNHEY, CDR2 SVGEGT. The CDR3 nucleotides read TGTGCCAGCAGTTCTACAGACACCGGGGAGCTGTTTTTT. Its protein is CASSSTDTGELFF.